The source of this TCR beta chain is a study of control samples from healthy donors and cancer patients. The protocol was immunoSEQ multiplex PCR, while the TCRdb copy is restricted to in-frame clones and leaves out a portion. The table has approximately 100,000 clones, over 75% seen once. The CDR3 runs to 13 residues. The rearrangement joins TRBV21-1 to TRBJ1-2; the D segment call TRBD1 is taken from the table without a DNA check. TRBV21-1 is flagged as a pseudogene. Sequencing was performed on blood. The receptor was derived from a woman in her thirties or forties in good health. CDR3 coding DNA: TGTGCCAGCAGCAAAGCGCCCAGGGGGGGCTACACCTTC. Translated, it gives CASSKAPRGGYTF.